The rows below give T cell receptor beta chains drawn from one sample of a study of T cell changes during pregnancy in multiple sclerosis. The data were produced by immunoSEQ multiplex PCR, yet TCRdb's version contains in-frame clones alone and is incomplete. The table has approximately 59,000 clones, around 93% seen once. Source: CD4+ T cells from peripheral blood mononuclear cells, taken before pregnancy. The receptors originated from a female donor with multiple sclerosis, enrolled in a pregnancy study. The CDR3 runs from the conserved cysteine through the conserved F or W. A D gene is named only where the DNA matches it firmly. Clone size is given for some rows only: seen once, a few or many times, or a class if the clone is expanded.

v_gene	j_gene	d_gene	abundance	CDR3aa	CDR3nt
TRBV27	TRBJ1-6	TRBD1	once	CASSYISGGAKYNSPLHF	TGTGCCAGCAGTTACATTTCAGGGGGCGCAAAATATAATTCACCCCTCCACTTT
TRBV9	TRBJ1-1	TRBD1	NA	CASSPRQGNGWAFF	TGTGCCAGCAGCCCGCGACAGGGAAATGGGTGGGCTTTCTTT
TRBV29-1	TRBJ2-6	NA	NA	CSVSKEGDGANVLTF	TGCAGCGTCTCCAAGGAGGGAGATGGGGCCAACGTCCTGACTTTC
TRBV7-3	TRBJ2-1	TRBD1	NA	CASSLRGRGANEQFF	TGTGCCAGCAGCCTCAGGGGGCGCGGCGCCAATGAGCAGTTCTTC
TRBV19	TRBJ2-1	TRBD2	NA	CASSIEPSGRYNEQFF	TGTGCCAGTAGTATAGAGCCTAGCGGGAGGTACAATGAGCAGTTCTTC
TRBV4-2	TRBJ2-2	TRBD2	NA	CASSPLAGDTGELFF	TGTGCCAGCAGCCCACTAGCGGGAGACACCGGGGAGCTGTTTTTT
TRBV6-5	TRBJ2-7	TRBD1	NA	CASSLRQGAREQYF	TGTGCCAGCAGTCTCCGACAGGGGGCGCGGGAGCAGTACTTC
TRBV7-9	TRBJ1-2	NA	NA	CASSLGVQGPYGYTF	TGTGCCAGCAGCTTAGGTGTGCAGGGCCCCTATGGCTACACCTTC
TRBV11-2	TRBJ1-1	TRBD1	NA	CASSLRQGSSMNTEAFF	TGTGCCAGCAGCCTAAGACAGGGTTCATCGATGAACACTGAAGCTTTCTTT
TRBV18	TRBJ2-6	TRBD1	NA	CASSPLSPSGQIMWANVLTF	TGTGCCAGCTCACCACTTAGCCCCTCGGGACAGATTATGTGGGCCAACGTCCTGACTTTC
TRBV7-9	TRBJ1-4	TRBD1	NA	CASSSTPTGRNEKLFF	TGTGCCAGCAGCTCGACTCCGACAGGGCGGAATGAAAAACTGTTTTTT
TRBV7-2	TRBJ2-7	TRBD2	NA	CASSPLPIAGTYEQYF	TGTGCCAGCAGTCCACTCCCCATAGCGGGGACCTACGAGCAGTACTTC
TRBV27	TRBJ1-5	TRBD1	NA	CASSLQGRQPQHF	TGTGCCAGCAGTCTACAGGGGAGGCAGCCCCAGCATTTT
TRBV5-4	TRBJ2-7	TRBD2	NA	CASSPGLAGGSYEQYF	TGTGCCAGCAGCCCGGGACTAGCGGGAGGCTCCTACGAGCAGTACTTC
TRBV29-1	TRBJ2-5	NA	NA	CSVDNLETQYF	TGCAGCGTTGATAACTTGGAGACCCAGTACTTC
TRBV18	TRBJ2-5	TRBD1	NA	CASTTSRGRVETQYF	TGTGCCAGCACTACCAGCAGGGGGCGTGTAGAGACCCAGTACTTC
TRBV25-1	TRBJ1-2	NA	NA	CASYTVQYGYTF	TGTGCCAGCTACACAGTACAGTATGGCTACACCTTC
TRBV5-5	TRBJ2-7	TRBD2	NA	CASSSPLADYEQYF	TGTGCCAGCAGCTCGCCTCTAGCGGACTACGAGCAGTACTTC
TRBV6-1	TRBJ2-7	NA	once	CASSSALSEQYF	TGTGCCAGCAGCTCTGCGTTAAGCGAGCAGTACTTC
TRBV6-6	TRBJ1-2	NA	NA	CASSYDRTDYGYTF	TGTGCCAGCAGTTATGACAGGACCGACTATGGCTACACCTTC
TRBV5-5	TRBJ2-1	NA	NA	CASRDIYNEQFF	TGTGCCAGCAGGGACATCTACAATGAGCAGTTCTTC
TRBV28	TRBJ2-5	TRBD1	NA	CASSTWTGNQETQYF	TGTGCCAGCTCAACCTGGACAGGGAACCAAGAGACCCAGTACTTC
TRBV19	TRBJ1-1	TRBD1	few	CASSIGATGGTEAFF	TGTGCCAGTAGTATAGGCGCGACAGGGGGAACTGAAGCTTTCTTT
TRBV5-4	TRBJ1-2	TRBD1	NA	CASSPQDRGQYGYTF	TGTGCCAGCAGCCCCCAGGACAGGGGGCAATATGGCTACACCTTC
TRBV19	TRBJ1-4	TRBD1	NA	CASSDPGGNFEKLFF	TGTGCCAGTAGCGATCCAGGGGGGAATTTTGAAAAACTGTTTTTT
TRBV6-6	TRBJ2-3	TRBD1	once	CASSRDSADTQYF	TGTGCCAGCAGTCGGGACAGTGCAGATACGCAGTATTTT
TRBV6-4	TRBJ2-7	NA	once	CASTPQYF	TGTGCCAGCACCCCTCAGTACTTC
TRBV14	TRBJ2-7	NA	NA	CASSYGQSSYEQYF	TGTGCCAGCAGCTATGGACAGAGCTCCTACGAGCAGTACTTC
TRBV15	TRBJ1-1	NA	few	CATSRGLTGNTEAFF	TGTGCCACCAGCAGAGGCCTAACAGGGAACACTGAAGCTTTCTTT
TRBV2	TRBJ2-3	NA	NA	CASSDRIGTDTQYF	TGTGCCAGCAGTGACCGTATTGGCACAGATACGCAGTATTTT
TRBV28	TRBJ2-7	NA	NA	CASSRDTPFSVGQYF	TGTGCCAGCAGTCGGGACACCCCCTTCTCCGTCGGGCAGTACTTC
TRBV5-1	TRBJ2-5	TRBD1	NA	CASSSGQGALMQETQYF	TGCGCCAGCAGCTCAGGACAGGGGGCACTTATGCAAGAGACCCAGTACTTC
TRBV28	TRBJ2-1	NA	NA	CASTSSPTSYNEQFF	TGTGCCAGCACCTCGAGTCCAACTTCCTACAATGAGCAGTTCTTC
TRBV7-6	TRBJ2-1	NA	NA	CASSFNYNEQFF	TGTGCCAGCAGCTTCAACTACAATGAGCAGTTCTTC
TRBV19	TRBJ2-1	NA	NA	CASSIGTYNEQFF	TGTGCCAGTAGTATAGGGACTTACAATGAGCAGTTCTTC
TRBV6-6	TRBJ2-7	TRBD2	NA	CASGTSGRAGEEQYF	TGTGCCAGCGGGACTAGCGGGAGGGCAGGGGAAGAGCAGTACTTC
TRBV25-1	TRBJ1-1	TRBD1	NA	CATTRVYRGRDTEAFF	TGTGCCACCACGAGGGTGTACAGGGGTCGGGACACTGAAGCTTTCTTT
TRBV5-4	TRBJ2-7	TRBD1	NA	CASSGETGINPYEQYF	TGTGCCAGCAGCGGGGAGACAGGGATAAATCCCTACGAGCAGTACTTC
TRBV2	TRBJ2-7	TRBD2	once	CASRDSGSFTYEQYF	TGTGCCAGCAGGGACAGCGGGAGTTTCACCTACGAGCAGTACTTC
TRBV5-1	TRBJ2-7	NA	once	CASSLAGSNTHEQYF	TGCGCCAGCAGCTTGGCAGGGTCTAATACCCACGAGCAGTACTTC
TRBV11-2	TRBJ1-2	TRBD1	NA	CASRGLRGRSEGYTF	TGTGCCAGCAGGGGCCTCAGGGGGCGCTCGGAGGGCTACACCTTC
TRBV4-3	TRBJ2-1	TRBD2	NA	CASSQYRGASGRGNEQFF	TGCGCCAGCAGCCAATATAGGGGTGCGAGCGGGAGAGGCAATGAGCAGTTCTTC
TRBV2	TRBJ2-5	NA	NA	CAGGSEGETQYF	TGTGCCGGAGGGTCCGAGGGAGAGACCCAGTACTTC
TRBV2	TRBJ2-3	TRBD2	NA	CASSPGTSGRSDTQYF	TGTGCCAGCAGTCCTGGGACTAGCGGGAGGTCAGATACGCAGTATTTT
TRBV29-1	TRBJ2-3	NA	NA	CSVITNGSWTDTQYF	TGCAGCGTAATAACTAACGGGAGTTGGACAGATACGCAGTATTTT
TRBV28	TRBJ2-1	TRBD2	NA	CASSLWAGGGYNEQFF	TGTGCCAGCAGTTTATGGGCGGGAGGCGGGTACAATGAGCAGTTCTTC
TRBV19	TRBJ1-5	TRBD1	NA	CASSGTGREQPQHF	TGTGCCAGTAGCGGGACAGGGCGAGAACAGCCCCAGCATTTT
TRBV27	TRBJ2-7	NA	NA	CASSFQRSYEQYF	TGTGCCAGCAGTTTCCAAAGATCCTACGAGCAGTACTTC
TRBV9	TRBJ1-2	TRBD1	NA	CASSVVQGFGYTF	TGTGCCAGCAGCGTAGTACAGGGGTTTGGCTACACCTTC
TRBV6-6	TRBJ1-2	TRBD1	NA	CASSRPETGANGYTF	TGTGCCAGCAGCCGCCCGGAGACAGGGGCGAATGGCTACACCTTC
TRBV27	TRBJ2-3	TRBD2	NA	CASSFISGRARDTQYF	TGTGCCAGCAGTTTTATAAGCGGGAGGGCCAGAGATACGCAGTATTTT
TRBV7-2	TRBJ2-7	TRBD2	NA	CASSSQGGLGEQYF	TGTGCCAGCAGCTCCCAGGGAGGGCTGGGCGAGCAGTACTTC
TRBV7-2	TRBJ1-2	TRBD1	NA	CASSFGSMFRGLNYGYTF	TGTGCCAGCAGCTTTGGTTCTATGTTCAGGGGGCTGAACTATGGCTACACCTTC
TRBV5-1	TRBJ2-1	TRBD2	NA	CASSLGGSGRIDEQFF	TGCGCCAGCAGCTTGGGGGGTAGCGGGAGAATAGATGAGCAGTTCTTC
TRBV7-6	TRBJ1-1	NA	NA	CASSPGPPRGTEAFF	TGTGCCAGCAGCCCCGGACCCCCGCGGGGCACTGAAGCTTTCTTT
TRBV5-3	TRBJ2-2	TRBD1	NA	CARSKPGTGPTGELFF	TGTGCCAGAAGCAAACCGGGGACAGGGCCCACCGGGGAGCTGTTTTTT
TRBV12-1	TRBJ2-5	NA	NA	CASSFKTGEYQETQYF	TGTGCCAGCAGCTTCAAGACAGGGGAGTACCAAGAGACCCAGTACTTC
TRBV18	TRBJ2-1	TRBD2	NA	CASSPPLAGGPLDNEQFF	TGTGCCAGCTCACCACCACTAGCGGGAGGGCCTTTGGACAATGAGCAGTTCTTC
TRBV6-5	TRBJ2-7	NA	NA	CASSYSGQKGYEQYF	TGTGCCAGCAGTTATAGTGGCCAGAAGGGGTACGAGCAGTACTTC